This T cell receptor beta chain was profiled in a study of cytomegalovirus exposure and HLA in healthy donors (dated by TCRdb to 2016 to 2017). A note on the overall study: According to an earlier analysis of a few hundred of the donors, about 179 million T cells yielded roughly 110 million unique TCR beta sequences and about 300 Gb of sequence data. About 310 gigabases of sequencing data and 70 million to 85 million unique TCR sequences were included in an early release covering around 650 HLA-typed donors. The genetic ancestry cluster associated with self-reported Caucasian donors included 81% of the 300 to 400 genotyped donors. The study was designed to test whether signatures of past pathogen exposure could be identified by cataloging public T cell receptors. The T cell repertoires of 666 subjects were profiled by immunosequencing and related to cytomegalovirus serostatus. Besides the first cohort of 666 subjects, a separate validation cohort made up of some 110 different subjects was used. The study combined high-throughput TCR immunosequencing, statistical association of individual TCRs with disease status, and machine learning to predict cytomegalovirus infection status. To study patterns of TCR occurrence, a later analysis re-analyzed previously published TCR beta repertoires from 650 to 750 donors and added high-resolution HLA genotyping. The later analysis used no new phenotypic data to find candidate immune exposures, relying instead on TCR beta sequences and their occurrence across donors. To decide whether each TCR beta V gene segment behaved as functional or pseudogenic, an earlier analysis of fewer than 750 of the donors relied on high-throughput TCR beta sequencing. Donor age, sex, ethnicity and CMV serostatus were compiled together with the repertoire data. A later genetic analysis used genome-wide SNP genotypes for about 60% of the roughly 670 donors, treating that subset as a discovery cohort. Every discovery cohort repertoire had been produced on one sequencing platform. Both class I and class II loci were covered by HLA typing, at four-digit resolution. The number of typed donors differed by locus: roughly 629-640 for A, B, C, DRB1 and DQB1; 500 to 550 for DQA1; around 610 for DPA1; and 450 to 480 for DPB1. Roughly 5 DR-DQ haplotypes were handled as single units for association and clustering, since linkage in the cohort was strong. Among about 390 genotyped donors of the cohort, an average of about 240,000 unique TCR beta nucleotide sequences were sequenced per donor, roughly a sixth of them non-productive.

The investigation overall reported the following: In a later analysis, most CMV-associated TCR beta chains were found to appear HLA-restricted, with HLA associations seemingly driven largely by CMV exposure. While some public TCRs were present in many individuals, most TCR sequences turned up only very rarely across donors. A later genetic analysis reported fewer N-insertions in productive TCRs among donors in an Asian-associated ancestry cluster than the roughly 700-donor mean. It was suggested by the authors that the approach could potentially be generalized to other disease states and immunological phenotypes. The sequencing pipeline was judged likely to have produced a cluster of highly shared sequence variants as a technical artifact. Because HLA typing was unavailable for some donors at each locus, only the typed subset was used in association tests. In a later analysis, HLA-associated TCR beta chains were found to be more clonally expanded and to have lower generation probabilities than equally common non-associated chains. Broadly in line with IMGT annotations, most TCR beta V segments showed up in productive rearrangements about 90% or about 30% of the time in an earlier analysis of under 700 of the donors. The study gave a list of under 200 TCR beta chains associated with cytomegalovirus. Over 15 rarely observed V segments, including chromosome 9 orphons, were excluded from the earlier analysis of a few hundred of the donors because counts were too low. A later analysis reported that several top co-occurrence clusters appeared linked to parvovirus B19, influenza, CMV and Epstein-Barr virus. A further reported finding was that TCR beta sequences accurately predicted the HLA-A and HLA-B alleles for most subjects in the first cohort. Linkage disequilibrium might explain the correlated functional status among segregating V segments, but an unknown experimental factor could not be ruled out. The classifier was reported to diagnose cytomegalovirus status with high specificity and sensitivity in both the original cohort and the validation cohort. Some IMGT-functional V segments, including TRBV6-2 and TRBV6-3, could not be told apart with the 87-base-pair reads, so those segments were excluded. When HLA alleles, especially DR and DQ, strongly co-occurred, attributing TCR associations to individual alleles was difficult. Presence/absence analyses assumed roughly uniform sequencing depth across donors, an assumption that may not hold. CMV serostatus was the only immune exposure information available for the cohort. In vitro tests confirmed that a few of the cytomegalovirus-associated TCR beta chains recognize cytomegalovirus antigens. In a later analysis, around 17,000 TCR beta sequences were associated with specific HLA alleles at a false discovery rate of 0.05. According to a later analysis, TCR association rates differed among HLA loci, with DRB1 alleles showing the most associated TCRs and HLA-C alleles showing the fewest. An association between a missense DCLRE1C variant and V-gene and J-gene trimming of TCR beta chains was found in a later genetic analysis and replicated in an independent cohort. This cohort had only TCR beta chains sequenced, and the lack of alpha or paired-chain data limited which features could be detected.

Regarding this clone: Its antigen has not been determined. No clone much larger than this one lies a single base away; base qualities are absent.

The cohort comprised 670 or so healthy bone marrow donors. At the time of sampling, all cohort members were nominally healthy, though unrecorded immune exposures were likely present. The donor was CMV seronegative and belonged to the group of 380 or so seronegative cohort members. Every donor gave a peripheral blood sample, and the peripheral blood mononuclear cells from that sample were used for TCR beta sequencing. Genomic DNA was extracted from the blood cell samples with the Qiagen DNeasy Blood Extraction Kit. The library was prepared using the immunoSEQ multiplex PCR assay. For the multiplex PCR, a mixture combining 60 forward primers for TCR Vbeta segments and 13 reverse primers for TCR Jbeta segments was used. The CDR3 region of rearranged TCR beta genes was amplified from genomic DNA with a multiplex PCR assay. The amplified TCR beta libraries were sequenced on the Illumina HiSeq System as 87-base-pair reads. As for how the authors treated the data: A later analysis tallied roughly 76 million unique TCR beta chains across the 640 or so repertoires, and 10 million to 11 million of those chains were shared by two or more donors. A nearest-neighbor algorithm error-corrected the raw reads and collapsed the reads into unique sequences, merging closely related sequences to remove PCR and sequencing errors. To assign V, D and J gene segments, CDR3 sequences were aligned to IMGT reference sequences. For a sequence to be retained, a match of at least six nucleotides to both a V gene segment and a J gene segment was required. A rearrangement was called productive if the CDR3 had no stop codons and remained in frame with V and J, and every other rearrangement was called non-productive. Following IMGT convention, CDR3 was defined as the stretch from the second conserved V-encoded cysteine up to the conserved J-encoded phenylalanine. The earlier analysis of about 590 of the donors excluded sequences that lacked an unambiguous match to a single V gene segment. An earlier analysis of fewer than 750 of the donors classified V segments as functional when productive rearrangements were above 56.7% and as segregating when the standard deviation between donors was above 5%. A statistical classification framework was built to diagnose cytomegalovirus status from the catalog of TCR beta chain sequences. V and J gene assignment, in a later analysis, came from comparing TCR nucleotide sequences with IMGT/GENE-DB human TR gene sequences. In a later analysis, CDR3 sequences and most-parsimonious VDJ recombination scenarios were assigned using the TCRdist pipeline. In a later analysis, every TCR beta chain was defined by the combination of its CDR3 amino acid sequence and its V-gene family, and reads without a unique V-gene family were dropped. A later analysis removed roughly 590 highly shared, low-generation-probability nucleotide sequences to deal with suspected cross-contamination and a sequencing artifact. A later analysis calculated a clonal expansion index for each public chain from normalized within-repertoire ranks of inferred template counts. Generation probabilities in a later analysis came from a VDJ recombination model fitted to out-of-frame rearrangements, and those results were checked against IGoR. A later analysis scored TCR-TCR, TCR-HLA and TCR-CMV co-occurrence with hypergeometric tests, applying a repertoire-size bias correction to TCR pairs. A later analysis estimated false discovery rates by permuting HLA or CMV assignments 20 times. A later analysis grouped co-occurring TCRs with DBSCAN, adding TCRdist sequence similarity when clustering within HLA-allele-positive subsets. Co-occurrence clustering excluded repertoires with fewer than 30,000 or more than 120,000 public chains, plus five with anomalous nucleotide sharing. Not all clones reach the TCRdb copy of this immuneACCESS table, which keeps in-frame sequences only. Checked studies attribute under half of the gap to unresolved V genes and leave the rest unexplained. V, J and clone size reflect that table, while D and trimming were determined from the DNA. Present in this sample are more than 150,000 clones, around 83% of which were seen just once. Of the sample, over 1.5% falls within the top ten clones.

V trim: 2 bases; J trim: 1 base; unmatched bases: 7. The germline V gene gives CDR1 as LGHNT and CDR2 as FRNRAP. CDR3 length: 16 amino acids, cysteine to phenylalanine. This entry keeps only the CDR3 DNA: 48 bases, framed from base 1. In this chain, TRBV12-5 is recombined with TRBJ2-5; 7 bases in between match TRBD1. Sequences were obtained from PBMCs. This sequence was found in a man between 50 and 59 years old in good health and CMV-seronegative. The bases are TGTGCTAGTGGTTTGAGACTTCAGGGGGTCCAAGAGACCCAGTACTTC. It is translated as CASGLRLQGVQETQYF.